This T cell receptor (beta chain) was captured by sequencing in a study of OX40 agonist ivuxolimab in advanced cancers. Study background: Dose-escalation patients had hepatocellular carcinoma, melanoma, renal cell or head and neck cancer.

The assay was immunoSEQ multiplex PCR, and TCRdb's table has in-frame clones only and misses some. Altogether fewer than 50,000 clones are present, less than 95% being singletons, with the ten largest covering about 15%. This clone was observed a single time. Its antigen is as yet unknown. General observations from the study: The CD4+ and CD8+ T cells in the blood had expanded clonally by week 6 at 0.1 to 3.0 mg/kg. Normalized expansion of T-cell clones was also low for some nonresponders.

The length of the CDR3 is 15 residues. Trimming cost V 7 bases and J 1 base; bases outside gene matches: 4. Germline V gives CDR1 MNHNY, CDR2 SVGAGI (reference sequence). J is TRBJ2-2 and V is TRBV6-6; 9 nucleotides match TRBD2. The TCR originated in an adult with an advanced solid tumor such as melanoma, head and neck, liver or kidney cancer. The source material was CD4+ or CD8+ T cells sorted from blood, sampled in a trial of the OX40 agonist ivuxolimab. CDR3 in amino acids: CASTQAGGNTGELFF. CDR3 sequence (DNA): TGTGCCAGCACCCAAGCGGGAGGGAACACCGGGGAGCTGTTTTTT.